The 32 T cell receptor beta chains in this list originate from one sample, sequenced in a study of long-term antiretroviral therapy in people with HIV. immunoSEQ v3.0 was run at survey level. Profiled with immunoSEQ multiplex PCR; TCRdb holds only in-frame clones, not every one. This table has 32,000 or so clones, around 80% appearing once. This sample comprised unsorted PBMCs, obtained 2 years after starting antiretroviral therapy. These receptors all come from a woman in her forties or fifties with HIV.

The chain is built from TRBV6-5 and TRBJ1-5, with D hard to call. CDR1 MNHEY and CDR2 SVGAGI come from the germline V gene. Trimming took off 0 bases at V and 14 bases at J, with 20 bases between the two ends. This CDR3 spans 15 amino acids. CDR3 DNA sequence: TGTGCCAGCAGTTACTCGGGCGGACGGTCGGAATCTAAGCATTTT. Translating gives CASSYSGGRSESKHF.

V and J are TRBV30 and TRBJ1-2; D ambiguous. V was clipped by 0 bases and J by 8 bases, with 13 bases between them. From germline, CDR1 is GTSNPN and CDR2 SVGIG (reference sequence). The CDR3 extends over 13 amino acids. The CDR3 bases are TGTGCCTGGAGTGTGGGCGGAACCTGGGGCTACACCTTC. Translating it yields CAWSVGGTWGYTF.

The rearrangement uses TRBV9 and TRBJ2-5, with D unclear. Germline V gene data show CDR1 as SGDLS and CDR2 as YYNGEE. This CDR3 spans 12 amino acids. V shed 5 bases and J shed 5 bases, with 10 bases lying between them. CDR3 amino acids: CASSPREETQYF. For the CDR3, the DNA is TGTGCCAGCAGTCCCCGTGAGGAGACCCAGTACTTC. The full variable domain, in which reference TRBV9 and TRBJ2-5 provide the parts outside the CDR3, is DSGVTQTPKHLITATGQRVTLRCSPRSGDLSVYWYQQSLDQGLQFLIQYYNGEERAKGNILERFSAQQFPDLHSELNLSSLELGDSALYFCASSPREETQYFGPGTRLLVL.

The J gene is TRBJ1-1, the V gene TRBV19; 7 nucleotides agree with TRBD1. Germline CDR1 is LNHDA and CDR2 is SQIVND (reference sequence). After removal of 4 bases from V and 3 bases from J, the junction contained 14 bases not matched to a gene. The CDR3 runs 17 residues. This CDR3 reads CASSTPPGRGKDTEAFF. The CDR3 DNA is TGTGCCAGTAGTACCCCCCCGGGCAGGGGGAAGGACACTGAAGCTTTCTTT.

The chain has TRBV4-1 and TRBJ2-6; no reliable D call. V dropped 5 bases and J dropped 1 base, with 6 bases sitting between them. CDR3 size: 14 residues. Germline V gives CDR1 MGHRA, CDR2 YSYEKL. CDR3 coding DNA: TGCGCCAGCAGCGAAGTATCTGGGGCCAACGTCCTGACTTTC. It codes for CASSEVSGANVLTF.

This sequence joins TRBV5-6 and TRBJ2-5, with 11 nucleotides matching TRBD2. The CDR3 runs 16 residues. Trimming cost V 1 base and J 1 base; bases outside gene matches: 3. Germline V gene lookup returns CDR1 SGHDT and CDR2 YYEEEE. The CDR3 sequence is CASSLISGGAQETQYF. The CDR3 region has the DNA TGTGCCAGCAGCTTGATTAGCGGGGGGGCCCAAGAGACCCAGTACTTC.

V is TRBV6-6 and J is TRBJ2-3; D is tentatively TRBD1 or TRBD2 (6 bases each). This CDR3 spans 13 amino acids. Germline V gene data show CDR1 as MNHNY and CDR2 as SVGAGI (reference sequence). With 7 bases removed from V and 3 bases from J, the gap between germline ends came to 11 bases. This CDR3 is CASKQGGTDTQYF. Here the CDR3 DNA reads TGTGCCAGCAAGCAAGGGGGGACAGATACGCAGTATTTT.

CDR3 bases: TGTGCCAGCAGCTCGGACAGTTACGAGCAGTACGTC. It codes for CASSSDSYEQYV. V and J are TRBV5-6 and TRBJ2-7; weak D call: TRBD1 (6 bases). V lost 3 bases to trimming and J lost 4 bases, with 8 bases between them. Germline V gene lookup returns CDR1 SGHDT and CDR2 YYEEEE. The CDR3 spans 12 residues.

A single count supports this clone. V usage is TRBV2 and J usage is TRBJ1-5; 8 bases map to TRBD1. The CDR3 sequence is 16 residues long. CDR1 SNHLY and CDR2 FYNNEI come from the germline V gene. Germline trimming cut 4 bases from V and 4 bases from J; bases unmatched to any gene: 9. In nucleotides, the CDR3 is TGTGCCAGCAGTGCCCGTCGGGACAGGCTGAATCAGCCCCAGCATTTT. Its protein is CASSARRDRLNQPQHF. Filled out from reference TRBV2 and TRBJ1-5, the complete variable domain reads EPEVTQTPSHQVTQMGQEVILRCVPISNHLYFYWYRQILGQKVEFLVSFYNNEISEKSEIFDDQFSVERPDGSNFTLKIRSTKLEDSAMYFCASSARRDRLNQPQHFGDGTRLSIL.

This clone came up a few times. V usage is TRBV7-3 and J usage is TRBJ2-2; no definite D call. This CDR3 has 13 residues. The germline gives CDR1 SGHTA, CDR2 FQGTGA. The V and J ends lost 8 bases and 5 bases respectively, with 12 bases between them. The CDR3 DNA sequence: TGTGCCAGCCAAAAGGGTGGGACCGGGGAGCTGTTTTTT. This sequence encodes CASQKGGTGELFF. The variable domain in full, with the rest retrieved from reference TRBV7-3 and TRBJ2-2, is GAGVSQTPSNKVTEKGKYVELRCDPISGHTALYWYRQSLGQGPEFLIYFQGTGAADDSGLPNDRFFAVRPEGSVSTLKIQRTERGDSAVYLCASQKGGTGELFFGEGSRLTVL.

V and J are TRBV10-2 and TRBJ2-2, with 8 bases matching TRBD2. The germline gives CDR1 WSHSY, CDR2 SAAADI. The CDR3 has 15 amino acids. The V gene end was trimmed by 5 bases and the J gene end by 6 bases; junction bases not matched to a gene: 8. In DNA, the CDR3 is TGCGCCAGCAGTAAACCGGGACTAGTACCCGGGGAGCTGTTTTTT. Protein: CASSKPGLVPGELFF.

V and J are TRBV7-9 and TRBJ1-2; D unclear. CDR3 length equals 15 residues. Per the germline V gene, CDR1 is SEHNR and CDR2 is FQNEAQ (reference sequence). V was trimmed by 1 base and J by 2 bases, leaving 11 bases between them. As DNA, the CDR3 is TGTGCCAGCAGCTTAGTGGAAGGCGGAAACTATGGCTACACCTTC. Its protein product is CASSLVEGGNYGYTF.

This clone was seen more than once but under ten times. The chain links TRBV7-2 to TRBJ1-1, with TRBD1 as a possible D gene (5 bases). CDR3 size: 14 residues. V was trimmed by 2 bases and J by 5 bases, leaving 12 bases between them. From germline, CDR1 is SGHTA and CDR2 FQGNSA. The CDR3 region has the DNA TGTGCCAGCAGCTTATCTGGGGGAAAGACTGAAGCTTTCTTT. It encodes CASSLSGGKTEAFF.

J is TRBJ2-2 and V is TRBV29-1; either TRBD1 or TRBD2 may supply D (6 bases each). The CDR3 totals 13 residues. Per the germline V gene, CDR1 is SQVTM and CDR2 is ANQGSEA. The V and J ends lost 8 bases and 4 bases respectively, with 14 bases between them. The CDR3 sequence is CSSQGRSTGELFF. The CDR3 region has the DNA TGCAGCTCGCAGGGGAGGAGCACCGGGGAGCTGTTTTTT.

The chain is built from TRBV5-1 and TRBJ2-1; tentative D call: TRBD2 (5 bases). The germline V and J ends were trimmed by 4 bases and 3 bases, with 17 bases remaining between them. The length of the CDR3 is 16 residues. Germline V gene sequence: CDR1 SGHRS, CDR2 YFSETQ. The CDR3 loop is CASSVEVGKNYNEQFF. The CDR3 nucleotides are TGCGCCAGCAGCGTGGAGGTGGGTAAAAACTACAATGAGCAGTTCTTC.

This chain links TRBV5-1 with TRBJ1-2, with D maybe TRBD1 (6 bases). The CDR3 sequence is 13 residues long. Between the trimmed V and J ends, which lost 5 bases and 5 bases, there was a span of 13 bases. The germline V gene encodes CDR1 SGHRS and CDR2 YFSETQ. CDR3 residues: CASREDSGYGYTF. The CDR3 region has the DNA TGCGCCAGCAGGGAGGACAGCGGATATGGCTACACCTTC. Full variable domain (rest looked up from reference TRBV5-1 and TRBJ1-2): KAGVTQTPRYLIKTRGQQVTLSCSPISGHRSVSWYQQTPGQGLQFLFEYFSETQRNKGNFPGRFSGRQFSNSRSEMNVSTLELGDSALYLCASREDSGYGYTFGSGTRLTVV.

This clone appeared once. V usage is TRBV4-2 and J usage is TRBJ2-7; no clear D gene. The CDR3 length is 16 residues. Trimming cost V 2 bases and J 3 bases, with 17 bases left between them. CDR1 and CDR2 (germline): LGHNA, YNFKEQ. CDR3 in DNA: TGTGCCAGCAGCCAATCCTACAGCTTACCTGACTACGAGCAGTACTTC. It yields the protein CASSQSYSLPDYEQYF.

The chain uses TRBV5-4 and TRBJ2-7, with D possibly being TRBD2 (7 bases). V was clipped by 2 bases and J by 0 bases, with 12 bases between them. This CDR3 has 15 amino acids. Germline V gene data show CDR1 as SGHNT and CDR2 as YYREEE (reference sequence). The CDR3 DNA sequence: TGTGCCAGCAGCTTAGGGGGGACTAACTCCTACGAGCAGTACTTC. Its protein is CASSLGGTNSYEQYF.

This clone was picked up a small number of times. This sequence joins TRBV2 and TRBJ2-3, with a possible D match to TRBD1 (6 bases). V was cut by 6 bases and J by 2 bases, with 15 bases left in between. The germline gives CDR1 SNHLY, CDR2 FYNNEI. The CDR3 totals 15 residues. CDR3 protein: CASRLGQLLTDTQYF. Written as DNA, the CDR3 is TGTGCCAGCAGACTCGGACAGTTACTCACAGATACGCAGTATTTT.

The rearrangement uses TRBV19 and TRBJ2-1; TRBD1 matches 9 bases. There are 16 residues in the CDR3. Germline V CDR1 and CDR2: LNHDA, SQIVND (reference sequence). V lost 6 bases, J lost 8 bases, and 14 bases stayed unmatched. CDR3 bases: TGTGCCAGTAGATCGGCCGGGACAGGGTTTCGGGATGAGCAGTTCTTC. As protein: CASRSAGTGFRDEQFF.

This chain uses TRBV7-2 with TRBJ2-5; 15 nucleotides match TRBD2. Germline trimming cut 2 bases from V and 5 bases from J; bases unmatched to any gene: 6. This CDR3 has 17 amino acids. Per germline, CDR1 SGHTA and CDR2 FQGNSA. The chain's CDR3 is CASSLPLGTSGGETQYF. The CDR3 coding sequence is TGTGCCAGCAGCTTACCTCTCGGGACTAGCGGGGGGGAGACCCAGTACTTC.

J is TRBJ2-4 and V is TRBV10-3; D ambiguous. Trimming removed 8 bases from V and 4 bases from J, with 15 bases in between. Looked up from germline, CDR1 is ENHRY and CDR2 is SYGVKD. This CDR3 has 14 amino acids. CDR3 bases: TGTGCCATCGGGCCCCAGGCAGATAAAAACATTCAGTACTTC. As protein: CAIGPQADKNIQYF.

The chain combines TRBV6-1 with TRBJ2-7, with 11 bases aligning to TRBD2. The trim removed 4 bases at V and 2 bases at J, leaving 4 bases unmatched. This CDR3 is 15 amino acids long. Germline CDR1 and CDR2: MNHNS and SASEGT. This CDR3 is CASSGTSGSTYEQYF. CDR3 coding DNA: TGTGCCAGCAGTGGGACTAGCGGGTCCACCTACGAGCAGTACTTC.

The table lists this clone with a few counts. This sequence joins TRBV4-1 and TRBJ1-2, with D possibly matching TRBD1 (5 bases). V lost 4 bases and J lost 1, with 7 bases in between. Germline assignment: CDR1 MGHRA and CDR2 YSYEKL. The CDR3 covers 13 residues. The CDR3 spells CASSPDSNYGYTF. Written as DNA, the CDR3 is TGCGCCAGCAGCCCCGACAGTAACTATGGCTACACCTTC.

The genes are TRBV5-4 and TRBJ1-1, with D unclear. This CDR3 contains 15 residues. The germline CDR1 and CDR2 sequences are SGHNT and YYREEE (reference sequence). V was clipped by 0 bases and J by 0 bases, with 9 bases between them. The CDR3: CASSLGRNMNTEAFF. CDR3 nucleotide sequence: TGTGCCAGCAGCTTGGGACGCAACATGAACACTGAAGCTTTCTTT.

The chain joins TRBV7-9 to TRBJ1-3; no reliable D call. Trimming cost V 0 bases and J 4 bases, with 7 bases left between them. Looked up from germline, CDR1 is SEHNR and CDR2 is FQNEAQ (reference sequence). The CDR3 loop spans 14 amino acids. The CDR3 protein is CASSLAGEGNTIYF. The CDR3 region has the DNA TGTGCCAGCAGCTTAGCGGGTGAAGGAAACACCATATATTTT.

Remarks on this clone: Distinct nucleotide sequences in the sample also encode this CDR3. The chain links TRBV27 to TRBJ1-5; 10 bases fit TRBD1. Germline CDR1 MNHEY, CDR2 SMNVEV (reference sequence). With 5 bases clipped from V and 3 bases from J, the junction kept 10 bases outside the gene matches. The CDR3 is made up of 17 amino acids. CDR3 in amino acids: CASSLASGQGSNQPQHF. CDR3 sequence (DNA): TGTGCCAGCAGTCTCGCTTCGGGACAGGGGTCCAATCAGCCCCAGCATTTT.

The rearrangement joins TRBV11-2 to TRBJ2-7; 8 bases align to TRBD1. The CDR3 covers 13 residues. V trimming: 4 bases; J trimming: 3 bases; junction bases outside the gene matches: 2. Germline assignment: CDR1 SGHAT and CDR2 FQNNGV. The CDR3 protein is CASSSGQGYEQYF. CDR3 sequence (DNA): TGTGCCAGCAGCTCCGGACAGGGCTACGAGCAGTACTTC.

In this sample, this clone turned up a few times. V is TRBV27 and J is TRBJ2-7, with 7 positions matching TRBD1. The V gene's germline CDR1 is MNHEY and CDR2 SMNVEV (reference sequence). The CDR3 runs 14 residues. With 3 bases clipped from V and 2 bases from J, the junction kept 4 bases outside the gene matches. The CDR3 protein is CASSLYRGAYEQYV. The CDR3 region has the DNA TGTGCCAGCAGTTTGTACAGGGGAGCCTACGAGCAGTACGTC.

The chain employs TRBV7-8 and TRBJ2-3; possibly TRBD2 for D (6 bases). The CDR3 covers 15 residues. CDR1 and CDR2 from the germline V gene are SGHVS and FQNEAQ. The V gene lost 4 bases and the J gene lost 0 bases, with 11 bases spanning the gap. The CDR3 bases are TGTGCCAGCAGCTGGCCTAGCGCCAGCACAGATACGCAGTATTTT. It is translated as CASSWPSASTDTQYF.

This clone was counted once. The J gene is TRBJ1-2, the V gene TRBV19; no clear D. The ends were cut back, 7 bases at V and 0 bases at J, with 18 bases in the middle. This CDR3 contains 16 residues. CDR1 is LNHDA and CDR2 is SQIVND in the germline V gene (reference sequence). The CDR3 DNA is TGTGCCAGTAAAGAGGGCAGTTTGTCAGCTAACTATGGCTACACCTTC. Protein: CASKEGSLSANYGYTF.

The chain uses TRBV11-2 and TRBJ2-1, with D perhaps matching TRBD2 (6 bases). The V gene lost 5 bases and the J gene lost 5 bases, with 16 bases spanning the gap. This CDR3 is built from 15 residues. Germline V CDR1 and CDR2: SGHAT, FQNNGV. The chain's CDR3 is CASSPPWDFNNEQFF. Here the CDR3 DNA reads TGTGCCAGCAGCCCCCCTTGGGACTTCAACAATGAGCAGTTCTTC.